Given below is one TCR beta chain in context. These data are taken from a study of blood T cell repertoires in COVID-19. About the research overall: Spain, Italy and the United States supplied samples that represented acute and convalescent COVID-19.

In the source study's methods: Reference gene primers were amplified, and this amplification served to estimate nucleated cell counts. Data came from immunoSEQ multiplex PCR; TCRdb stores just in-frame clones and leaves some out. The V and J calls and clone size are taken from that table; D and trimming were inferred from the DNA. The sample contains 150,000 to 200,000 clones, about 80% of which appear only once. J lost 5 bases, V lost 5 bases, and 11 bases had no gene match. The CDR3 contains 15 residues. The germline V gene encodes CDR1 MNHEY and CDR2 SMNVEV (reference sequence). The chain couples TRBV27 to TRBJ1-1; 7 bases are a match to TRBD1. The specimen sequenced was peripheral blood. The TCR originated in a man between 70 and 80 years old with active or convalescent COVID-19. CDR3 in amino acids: CASSPRQGAATEAFF. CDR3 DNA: TGTGCCAGCAGTCCTCGACAGGGAGCGGCTACTGAAGCTTTCTTT.